This T cell receptor beta chain emerged from a study of read filtering for tumor transcriptome and immune sequencing. In the study overall: Among patients, 17 to 20 were male and 15 or so female, aged roughly 40 to 90 (mean about 72).

Whole-study results and caveats: The CD138-negative fraction was mixed bone marrow immune cells, not pure T cells.

From 350 to 500 ng of RNA, a library with molecular barcoded alpha/delta and beta/gamma adaptors was made. TCRdb used MiXCR to reprocess the reads, holding one entry per CDR3 protein. This sample has some 120,000 distinct CDR3 sequences, with 13% found just once. V lost 3 bases to trimming and J lost 2 bases, with 14 bases between them. CDR1 is SGHVS and CDR2 is FQNEAQ in the germline V gene. The CDR3 extends over 16 amino acids. This clonotype was picked up many times. Its antigen is undetermined. The TCR was taken from a donor over 35 with multiple myeloma. V usage is TRBV7-8 and J usage is TRBJ1-5, with D perhaps TRBD1 (5 bases). Sequences were obtained from a population of CD138-negative cells sorted from bone marrow. The CDR3 sequence: CASSFLGAGRNQPQHF. The CDR3 nucleotides read TGTGCCAGCAGCTTTTTAGGGGCTGGTCGCAATCAGCCCCAGCATTTT.